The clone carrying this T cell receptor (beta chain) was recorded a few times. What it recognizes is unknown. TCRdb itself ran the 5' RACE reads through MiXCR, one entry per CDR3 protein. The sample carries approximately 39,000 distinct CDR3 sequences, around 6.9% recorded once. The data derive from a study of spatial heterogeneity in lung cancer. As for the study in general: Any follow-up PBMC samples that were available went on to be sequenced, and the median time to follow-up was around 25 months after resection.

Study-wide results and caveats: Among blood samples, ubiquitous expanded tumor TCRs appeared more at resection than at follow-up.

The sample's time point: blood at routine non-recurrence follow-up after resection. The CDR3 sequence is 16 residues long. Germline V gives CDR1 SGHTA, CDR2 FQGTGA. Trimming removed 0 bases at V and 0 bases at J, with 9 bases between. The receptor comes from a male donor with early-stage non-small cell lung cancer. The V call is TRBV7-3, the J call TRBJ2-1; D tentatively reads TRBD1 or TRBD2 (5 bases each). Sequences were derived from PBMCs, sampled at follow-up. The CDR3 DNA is TGTGCCAGCAGCTTAACTTGGGGGAGCTCCTACAATGAGCAGTTCTTC. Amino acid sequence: CASSLTWGSSYNEQFF.